Below are 26 T cell receptor beta chains sequenced from a single sample in a study of shared clonotypes between healthy human individuals. Data came from immunoSEQ multiplex PCR; TCRdb stores just in-frame clones and leaves some out. The profile covers approximately 940,000 clones, with over 60% appearing a single time and about 1.5% taken by the ten largest. The sequencing sample was made of memory CD4+ T cells sorted from blood. Stated subset: CD45RA-negative fraction. The receptor set was obtained from a man aged 18 to 30 in good health.

In this sample, this clone turned up once. Possible read error: a much larger clone is one base away. This specimen includes other DNA sequences encoding the same CDR3. This chain links TRBV7-2 with TRBJ2-2, with unresolved D. This CDR3 is built from 12 residues. V shed 5 bases and J shed 3 bases, with 4 bases lying between them. The germline CDR1 and CDR2 sequences are SGHTA and FQGNSA. The CDR3 bases are TGTGCCAGCAGCCCTTACACCGGGGAGCTGTTTTTT. Amino acid sequence: CASSPYTGELFF.

This chain links TRBV4-1 with TRBJ1-5; D might be TRBD1 (5 bases). CDR3 length equals 15 residues. With 1 base removed from V and 7 bases from J, the gap between germline ends came to 14 bases. The V gene's germline CDR1 is MGHRA and CDR2 YSYEKL. The CDR3 DNA sequence: TGCGCCAGCAGCCAAGGGGGGATTTCGCAACAGCCCCAGCATTTT. This sequence encodes CASSQGGISQQPQHF.

This chain connects TRBV18 to TRBJ2-1, with 9 bases matching TRBD2. CDR3 length equals 18 residues. V lost 2 bases, J lost 1 base, and 9 bases stayed unmatched. CDR1 KGHSH and CDR2 LQKENI come from the germline V gene. CDR3 sequence (DNA): TGTGCCAGCTCACCAAGACTAGCGGCTTCCTTTTCCTACAATGAGCAGTTCTTC. It yields the protein CASSPRLAASFSYNEQFF.

The sample holds a few counts of this clone. V is TRBV4-1 and J is TRBJ2-7, with TRBD2 as a possible D gene (5 bases). With 0 bases removed from V and 2 bases from J, the gap between germline ends came to 11 bases. This CDR3 is built from 15 residues. The germline V gene encodes CDR1 MGHRA and CDR2 YSYEKL. The CDR3 DNA follows: TGCGCCAGCAGCCAAGAGCTCCACGGGGCCTACGAGCAGTACTTC. This sequence encodes CASSQELHGAYEQYF.

The chain carries TRBV19 and TRBJ1-3; D remains unclear. CDR1 is LNHDA, CDR2 SQIVND, per germline (reference sequence). V lost 4 bases to trimming and J lost 0 bases, with 22 bases between them. This CDR3 region has 19 residues. Here the CDR3 reads CASSTVPGRFKSSGNTIYF. Written as DNA, the CDR3 is TGTGCCAGTAGTACAGTCCCGGGGAGGTTTAAGAGCTCTGGAAACACCATATATTTT. Full variable domain (outside the CDR3, taken from reference TRBV19 and TRBJ1-3): DGGITQSPKYLFRKEGQNVTLSCEQNLNHDAMYWYRQDPGQGLRLIYYSQIVNDFQKGDIAEGYSVSREKKESFPLTVTSAQKNPTAFYLCASSTVPGRFKSSGNTIYFGEGSWLTVV.

This clone was observed a few times. The chain carries TRBV9 and TRBJ1-6; no reliable D call. With 0 bases removed from V and 7 bases from J, the gap between germline ends came to 14 bases. The CDR3 contains 16 residues. Germline assignment: CDR1 SGDLS and CDR2 YYNGEE. CDR3 DNA: TGTGCCAGCAGCGTAGGGCGATCAGCGGCCAATTCACCCCTCCACTTT. Translating gives CASSVGRSAANSPLHF.

The chain recombines TRBV6-6 with TRBJ1-1; D might be TRBD1 (6 bases). Germline lookup yields CDR1 MNHNY and CDR2 SVGAGI (reference sequence). This CDR3 has 15 amino acids. Trimming cost V 0 bases and J 4 bases, with 12 bases left between them. CDR3 DNA sequence: TGTGCCAGCAGTTACTCTGGGCAGGGGTCCACTGAAGCTTTCTTT. This codes for CASSYSGQGSTEAFF.

CDR3 sequence: CASRSGETYEQYF. The CDR3, as DNA: TGTGCCAGCAGAAGCGGGGAAACCTACGAGCAGTACTTC. The chain employs TRBV6-6 and TRBJ2-7; 7 bases map to TRBD2. The CDR3 covers 13 residues. V shed 6 bases, J shed 2 bases, and the junction held 4 bases outside the gene matches. From germline, CDR1 is MNHNY and CDR2 SVGAGI (reference sequence).

The V call is TRBV5-1, the J call TRBJ2-3; D might be TRBD1 (5 bases). Trimming left V 0 bases short and J 5 bases short, with 10 bases between. The CDR3 runs to 14 residues. Germline V CDR1 and CDR2: SGHRS, YFSETQ. CDR3 in amino acids: CASSLGRGEDTQYF. DNA for the CDR3: TGCGCCAGCAGCTTGGGTAGGGGTGAAGATACGCAGTATTTT.

The V gene is TRBV7-9, the J gene TRBJ1-4; 7 bases line up with TRBD1. The CDR3 runs 15 residues. V lost 2 bases and J lost 7; bases outside the gene matches: 7. Germline CDR1 reads SEHNR; CDR2 reads FQNEAQ (reference sequence). The CDR3 nucleotides are TGTGCCAGCAGCTTAAAGGGGGCGGATGGTGAAAAACTGTTTTTT. Translation gives CASSLKGADGEKLFF. The full variable domain, its missing parts supplied by reference TRBV7-9 and TRBJ1-4, is DTGVSQNPRHKITKRGQNVTFRCDPISEHNRLYWYRQTLGQGPEFLTYFQNEAQLEKSRLLSDRFSAERPKGSFSTLEIQRTEQGDSAMYLCASSLKGADGEKLFFGSGTQLSVL.

J is TRBJ1-4 and V is TRBV7-9, with TRBD1 matching over 9 bases. The V gene end was trimmed by 1 base and the J gene end by 5 bases; junction bases not matched to a gene: 5. This CDR3 spans 16 amino acids. The V gene's germline CDR1 is SEHNR and CDR2 FQNEAQ (reference sequence). CDR3 loop: CASSLDRTGENEKLFF. The CDR3, as DNA: TGTGCCAGCAGCTTAGACCGGACAGGGGAGAATGAAAAACTGTTTTTT.

The chain uses TRBV5-1 and TRBJ2-2; 8 bases line up with TRBD2. CDR1 and CDR2 (germline): SGHRS, YFSETQ. V trimming: 3 bases; J trimming: 0 bases; junction bases outside the gene matches: 4. This CDR3 has 16 residues. The CDR3 loop is CASSSSGRANTGELFF. CDR3 sequence (DNA): TGCGCCAGCAGCTCTAGCGGGCGCGCGAACACCGGGGAGCTGTTTTTT.

About this clone itself: A junction boundary mismatches the germline segment, possibly from a read error. The rearrangement joins TRBV4-3 to TRBJ1-4; 7 nucleotides align to TRBD1. Per the germline V gene, CDR1 is LGHNA and CDR2 is YSLEER. This CDR3 contains 17 residues. For the CDR3, the DNA is TGCGCCAGCACCCAATACGGAGGGGGCGTATCGATAGAAAAACTGTTTTTT. This encodes CASTQYGGGVSIEKLFF.

This clone was seen a few times. The chain has TRBV7-3 and TRBJ2-3; 11 nucleotides line up with TRBD2. The CDR3 runs to 18 residues. The V gene's germline CDR1 is SGHTA and CDR2 FQGTGA. The V and J ends lost 4 bases and 1 base, in that order; junction bases with no gene match: 10. For the CDR3, the DNA is TGTGCCAGCAGCTCACATAGCGGGGGGGTCGCCGGCACAGATACGCAGTATTTT. This translates into CASSSHSGGVAGTDTQYF.

This chain connects TRBV5-4 to TRBJ2-1; possibly TRBD2 for D (5 bases). Germline CDR1 and CDR2: SGHNT and YYREEE (reference sequence). Trimming cost V 0 bases and J 9 bases, with 13 bases left between them. The CDR3 has 14 amino acids. CDR3 loop: CASSLDSGSGEQFF. DNA of the CDR3: TGTGCCAGCAGCTTGGATAGTGGGAGCGGTGAGCAGTTCTTC.

J is TRBJ1-5 and V is TRBV12-5; TRBD1 matches at 8 bases. Germline V gene sequence: CDR1 LGHNT, CDR2 FRNRAP. The CDR3 sequence is 17 residues long. V gave up 6 bases and J gave up 2 bases; unmatched junction bases: 12. CDR3 in amino acids: CASGRRDRRLGNQPQHF. The CDR3 bases are TGTGCTAGTGGCCGGCGGGACAGGAGACTGGGCAATCAGCCCCAGCATTTT.

V usage is TRBV25-1 and J usage is TRBJ1-1; a possible D gene is TRBD1 (6 bases). CDR1 and CDR2 (germline): MGHDK, SYGVNS. V lost 4 bases and J 4 bases, leaving 22 bases between the germline ends. This CDR3 has 17 residues. CDR3 bases: TGTGCCAGCAGTGCTAACACAGGGAGCCGTGGGGGCACTGAAGCTTTCTTT. This translates into CASSANTGSRGGTEAFF.

This clone was recorded a few times. Other nucleotide sequences in the sample specify the same CDR3. The J gene is TRBJ1-4, the V gene TRBV5-1; TRBD1 matches 10 bases. V lost 3 bases to trimming and J lost 5 bases; unmatched junction nucleotides: 1. The germline V gene has CDR1 SGHRS and CDR2 YFSETQ. This CDR3 has 14 residues. The CDR3, as DNA: TGCGCCAGCAGCTCGGGACAGGGGAATGAAAAACTGTTTTTT. This sequence encodes CASSSGQGNEKLFF.

The rearrangement links TRBV6-5 to TRBJ2-7; 7 nucleotides line up with TRBD1. The CDR3 has 16 amino acids. Germline CDR1 is MNHEY and CDR2 is SVGAGI. Trimming removed 2 bases from V and 3 bases from J; junction bases left unmatched: 10. In DNA, the CDR3 is TGTGCCAGCAGTTACCTTCGGACAGGAACCCTCTACGAGCAGTACTTC. As protein: CASSYLRTGTLYEQYF.

Note on this clone: Other DNA variants within this sample encode the same CDR3. The chain couples TRBV5-1 to TRBJ1-2; 7 nucleotides match TRBD1. The CDR3 spans 13 residues. Germline trimming cut 0 bases from V and 6 bases from J; bases unmatched to any gene: 2. CDR1 and CDR2 (germline): SGHRS, YFSETQ. Here the CDR3 reads CASSLEGGHGYTF. The DNA for the CDR3 is TGCGCCAGCAGCTTGGAAGGGGGCCATGGCTACACCTTC.

The rearrangement links TRBV27 to TRBJ1-5, with 9 bases matching TRBD1. The CDR3 totals 13 residues. With 6 bases clipped from V and 8 bases from J, the junction kept 5 bases outside the gene matches. Per the germline V gene, CDR1 is MNHEY and CDR2 is SMNVEV (reference sequence). The CDR3: CASSLRTGEPQHF. The CDR3 DNA is TGTGCCAGCAGCTTAAGGACAGGGGAGCCCCAGCATTTT.

This chain joins TRBV2 and TRBJ1-2; the match to TRBD1 covers 7 bases. This CDR3 is built from 15 residues. The ends lost 5 bases at V and 5 bases at J; junction bases unmatched: 11. The germline CDR1 and CDR2 sequences are SNHLY and FYNNEI. The CDR3 nucleotides read TGTGCCAGCAGTATTCAGTCGGCCAGGGGGTATGGCTACACCTTC. Translation gives CASSIQSARGYGYTF.

The V and J genes are TRBV19 and TRBJ2-2; D gene ambiguous. Trimming took 6 bases from V and 1 from J, leaving 12 bases between them. CDR1 and CDR2 (germline): LNHDA, SQIVND (reference sequence). This CDR3 is built from 15 residues. The CDR3 region is CASSTLAGNTGELFF. For the CDR3, the DNA is TGTGCCAGTAGCACCCTGGCCGGGAACACCGGGGAGCTGTTTTTT.

The V and J genes are TRBV4-1 and TRBJ2-7; no definite D call. V was clipped by 4 bases and J by 7 bases, with 14 bases between them. The CDR3 consists of 13 residues. Germline assignment: CDR1 MGHRA and CDR2 YSYEKL. DNA of the CDR3: TGCGCCAGCAGCCCCCCAATGACGGAGGAGCAGTACTTC. This gives the protein CASSPPMTEEQYF.

J is TRBJ2-3 and V is TRBV6-5, with D possibly TRBD2 on 5 matching bases. Trimming left V 5 bases short and J 6 bases short, with 9 bases between. Germline values: CDR1 MNHEY, CDR2 SVGAGI. The CDR3 runs to 12 residues. CDR3 in amino acids: CASSRTWDTQYF. The CDR3 DNA reads as TGTGCCAGCAGTCGGACTTGGGATACGCAGTATTTT.

The chain joins TRBV30 to TRBJ1-4, with D tentatively TRBD1 (6 bases). Trimming shortened V by 0 bases and J by 8 bases, and 13 bases separated the two germline ends. This CDR3 contains 14 residues. The V gene's germline CDR1 is GTSNPN and CDR2 SVGIG (reference sequence). As DNA, the CDR3 is TGTGCCTGGAGTGTATCCGGACAGTACGAAAAACTGTTTTTT. Translating it yields CAWSVSGQYEKLFF.